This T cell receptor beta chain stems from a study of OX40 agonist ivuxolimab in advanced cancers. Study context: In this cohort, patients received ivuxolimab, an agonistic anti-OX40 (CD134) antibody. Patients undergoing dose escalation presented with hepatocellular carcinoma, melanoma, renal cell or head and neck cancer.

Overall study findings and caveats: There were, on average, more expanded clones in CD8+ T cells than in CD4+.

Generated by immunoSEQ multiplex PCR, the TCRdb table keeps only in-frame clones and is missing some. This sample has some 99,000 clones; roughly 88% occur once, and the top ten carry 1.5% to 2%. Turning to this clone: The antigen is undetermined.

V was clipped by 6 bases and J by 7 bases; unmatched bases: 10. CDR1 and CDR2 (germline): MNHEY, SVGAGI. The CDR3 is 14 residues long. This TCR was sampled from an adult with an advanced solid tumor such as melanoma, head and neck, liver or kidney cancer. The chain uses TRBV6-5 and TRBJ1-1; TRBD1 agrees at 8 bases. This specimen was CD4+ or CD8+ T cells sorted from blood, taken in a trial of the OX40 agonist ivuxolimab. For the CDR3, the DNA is TGTGCCAGCAGATCCGGACAGGGTAACGGTGAAGCTTTCTTT. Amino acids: CASRSGQGNGEAFF.